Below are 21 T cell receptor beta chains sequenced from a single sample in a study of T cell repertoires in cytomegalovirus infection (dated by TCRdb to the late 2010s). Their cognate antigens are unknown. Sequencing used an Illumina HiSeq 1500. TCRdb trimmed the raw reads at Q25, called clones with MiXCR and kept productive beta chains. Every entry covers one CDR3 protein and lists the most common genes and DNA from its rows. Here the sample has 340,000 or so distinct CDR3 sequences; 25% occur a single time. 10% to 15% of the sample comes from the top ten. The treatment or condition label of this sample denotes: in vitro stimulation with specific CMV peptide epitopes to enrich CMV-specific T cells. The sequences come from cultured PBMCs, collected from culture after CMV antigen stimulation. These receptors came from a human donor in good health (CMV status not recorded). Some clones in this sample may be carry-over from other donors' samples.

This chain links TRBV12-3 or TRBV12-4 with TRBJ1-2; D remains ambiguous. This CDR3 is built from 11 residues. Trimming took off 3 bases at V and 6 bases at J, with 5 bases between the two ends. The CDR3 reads CASSLVDGYTF. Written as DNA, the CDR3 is TGTGCCAGCAGTTTGGTCGATGGCTACACCTTC.

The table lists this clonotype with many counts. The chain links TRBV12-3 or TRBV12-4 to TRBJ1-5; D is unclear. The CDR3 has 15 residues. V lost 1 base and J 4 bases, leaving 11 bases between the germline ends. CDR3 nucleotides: TGTGCCAGCAGTTTAGGCCAGGACCGGAATCAGCCCCAGCATTTT. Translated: CASSLGQDRNQPQHF.

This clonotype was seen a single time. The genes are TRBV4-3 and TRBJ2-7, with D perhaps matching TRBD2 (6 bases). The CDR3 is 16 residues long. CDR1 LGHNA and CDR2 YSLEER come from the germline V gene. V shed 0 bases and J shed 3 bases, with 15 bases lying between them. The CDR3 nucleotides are TGCGCCAGCAGCCAAGATGGAGGAGCGGGCCACTACGAGCAGTACTTC. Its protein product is CASSQDGGAGHYEQYF.

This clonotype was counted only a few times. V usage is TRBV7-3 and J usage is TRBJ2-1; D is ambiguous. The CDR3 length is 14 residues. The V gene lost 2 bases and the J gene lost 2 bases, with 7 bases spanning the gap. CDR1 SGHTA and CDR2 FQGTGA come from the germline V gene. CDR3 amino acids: CASSLPGTYNEQFF. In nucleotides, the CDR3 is TGTGCCAGCAGCTTACCGGGTACCTACAATGAGCAGTTCTTC.

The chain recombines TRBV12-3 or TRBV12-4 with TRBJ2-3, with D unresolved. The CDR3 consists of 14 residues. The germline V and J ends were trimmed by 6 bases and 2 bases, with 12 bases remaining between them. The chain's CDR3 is CASRSGPATDTQYF. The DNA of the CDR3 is TGTGCCAGCAGATCAGGACCGGCCACAGATACGCAGTATTTT.

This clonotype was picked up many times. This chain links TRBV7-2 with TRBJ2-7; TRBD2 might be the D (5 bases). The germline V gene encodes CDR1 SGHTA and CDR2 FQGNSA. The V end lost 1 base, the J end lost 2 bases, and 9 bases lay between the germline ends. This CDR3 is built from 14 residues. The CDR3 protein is CASSLGRGAYEQYF. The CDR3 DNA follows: TGTGCCAGCAGCTTAGGCCGGGGAGCCTACGAGCAGTACTTC.

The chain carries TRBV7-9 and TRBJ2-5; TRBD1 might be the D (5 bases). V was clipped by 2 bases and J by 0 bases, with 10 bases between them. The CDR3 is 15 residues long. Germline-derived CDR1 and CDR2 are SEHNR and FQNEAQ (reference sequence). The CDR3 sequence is CASSLIDSYQETQYF. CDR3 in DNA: TGTGCCAGCAGCTTAATAGACAGCTACCAAGAGACCCAGTACTTC. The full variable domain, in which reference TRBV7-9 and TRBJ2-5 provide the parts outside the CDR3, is DTGVSQNPRHKITKRGQNVTFRCDPISEHNRLYWYRQTLGQGPEFLTYFQNEAQLEKSRLLSDRFSAERPKGSFSTLEIQRTEQGDSAMYLCASSLIDSYQETQYFGPGTRLLVL.

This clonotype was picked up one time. The CDR3 region has the DNA TGTGCCAGCAGCCAAGAAGGAGGGACAGATGGAAACACCATATATTTT. It is translated as CASSQEGGTDGNTIYF. This sequence joins TRBV14 and TRBJ1-3, with 7 bases identical to TRBD1. The junction had 5 bases not matched to a gene; V was cut back by 0 bases and J by 3 bases. CDR3 length equals 16 residues. CDR1 and CDR2 from the germline V gene are SGHDN and FVKESK. Based on the CDR3 plus reference TRBV14 and TRBJ1-3, the full variable domain is EAGVTQFPSHSVIEKGQTVTLRCDPISGHDNLYWYRRVMGKEIKFLLHFVKESKQDESGMPNNRFLAERTGGTYSTLKVQPAELEDSGVYFCASSQEGGTDGNTIYFGEGSWLTVV.

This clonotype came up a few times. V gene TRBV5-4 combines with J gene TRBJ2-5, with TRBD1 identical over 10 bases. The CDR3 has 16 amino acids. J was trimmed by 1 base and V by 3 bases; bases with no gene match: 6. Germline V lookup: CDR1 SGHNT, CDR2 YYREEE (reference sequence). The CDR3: CASSSRDRGLQETQYF. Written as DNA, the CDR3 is TGTGCCAGCAGCTCCCGGGACAGGGGTCTCCAAGAGACCCAGTACTTC. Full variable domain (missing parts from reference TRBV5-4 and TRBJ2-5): ETGVTQSPTHLIKTRGQQVTLRCSSQSGHNTVSWYQQALGQGPQFIFQYYREEENGRGNFPPRFSGLQFPNYSSELNVNALELDDSALYLCASSSRDRGLQETQYFGPGTRLLVL.

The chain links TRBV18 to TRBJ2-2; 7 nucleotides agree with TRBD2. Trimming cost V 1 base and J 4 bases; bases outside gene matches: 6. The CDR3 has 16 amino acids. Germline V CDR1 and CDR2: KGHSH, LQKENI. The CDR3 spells CASSPQGLLSTGELFF. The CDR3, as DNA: TGTGCCAGCTCACCACAGGGACTATTAAGCACCGGGGAGCTGTTTTTT. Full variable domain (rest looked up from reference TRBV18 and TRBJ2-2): NAGVMQNPRHLVRRRGQEARLRCSPMKGHSHVYWYRQLPEEGLKFMVYLQKENIIDESGMPKERFSAEFPKEGPSILRIQQVVRGDSAAYFCASSPQGLLSTGELFFGEGSRLTVL.

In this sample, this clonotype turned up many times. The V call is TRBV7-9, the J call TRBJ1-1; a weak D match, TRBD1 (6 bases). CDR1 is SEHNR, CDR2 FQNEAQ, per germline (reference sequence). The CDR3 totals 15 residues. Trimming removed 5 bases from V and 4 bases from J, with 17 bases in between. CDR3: CASSGEQGERTEAFF. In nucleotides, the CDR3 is TGTGCCAGCAGCGGAGAACAGGGTGAGCGCACTGAAGCTTTCTTT. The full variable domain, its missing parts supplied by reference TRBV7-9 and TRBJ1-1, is DTGVSQNPRHKITKRGQNVTFRCDPISEHNRLYWYRQTLGQGPEFLTYFQNEAQLEKSRLLSDRFSAERPKGSFSTLEIQRTEQGDSAMYLCASSGEQGERTEAFFGQGTRLTVV.

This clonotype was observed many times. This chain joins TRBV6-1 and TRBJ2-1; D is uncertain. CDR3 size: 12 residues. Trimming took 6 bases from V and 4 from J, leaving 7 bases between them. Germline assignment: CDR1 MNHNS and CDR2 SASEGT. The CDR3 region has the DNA TGTGCCAGCAGCAAGGGTTACAATGAGCAGTTCTTC. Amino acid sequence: CASSKGYNEQFF.

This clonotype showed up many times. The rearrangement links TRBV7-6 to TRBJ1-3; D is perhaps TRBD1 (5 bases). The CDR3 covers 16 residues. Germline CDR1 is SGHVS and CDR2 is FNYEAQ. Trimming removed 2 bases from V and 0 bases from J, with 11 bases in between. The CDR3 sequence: CASSLMQGRSGNTIYF. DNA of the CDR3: TGTGCCAGCAGCTTAATGCAGGGCCGCTCTGGAAACACCATATATTTT.

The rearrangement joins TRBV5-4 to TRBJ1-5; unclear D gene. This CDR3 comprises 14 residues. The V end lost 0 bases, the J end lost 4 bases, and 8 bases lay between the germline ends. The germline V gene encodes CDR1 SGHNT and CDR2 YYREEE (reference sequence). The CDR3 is CASSLDGKNQPQHF. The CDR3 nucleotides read TGTGCCAGCAGCTTGGATGGGAAGAATCAGCCCCAGCATTTT.

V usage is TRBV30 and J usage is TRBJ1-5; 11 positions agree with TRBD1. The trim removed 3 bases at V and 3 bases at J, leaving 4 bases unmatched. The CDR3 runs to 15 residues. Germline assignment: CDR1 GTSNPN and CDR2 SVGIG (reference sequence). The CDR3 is CAWSSDRGPNQPQHF. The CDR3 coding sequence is TGTGCCTGGAGCTCGGACAGGGGGCCCAATCAGCCCCAGCATTTT.

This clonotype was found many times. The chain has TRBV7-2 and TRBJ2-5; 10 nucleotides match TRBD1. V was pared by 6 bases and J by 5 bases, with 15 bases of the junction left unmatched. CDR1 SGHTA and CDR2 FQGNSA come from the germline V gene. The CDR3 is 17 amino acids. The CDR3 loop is CASRSPGTGDVRETQYF. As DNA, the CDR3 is TGTGCCAGCAGATCCCCCGGGACAGGGGACGTCAGGGAGACCCAGTACTTC.

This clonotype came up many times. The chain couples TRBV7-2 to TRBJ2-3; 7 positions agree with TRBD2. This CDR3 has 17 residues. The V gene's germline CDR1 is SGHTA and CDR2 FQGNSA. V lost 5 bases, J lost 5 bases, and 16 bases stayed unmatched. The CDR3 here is CASSPYSGLEYLDTQYF. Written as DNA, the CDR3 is TGTGCCAGCAGCCCGTATAGCGGGTTGGAGTATCTAGATACGCAGTATTTT. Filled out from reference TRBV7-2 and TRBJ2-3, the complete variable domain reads GAGVSQSPSNKVTEKGKDVELRCDPISGHTALYWYRQSLGQGLEFLIYFQGNSAPDKSGLPSDRFSAERTGGSVSTLTIQRTQQEDSAVYLCASSPYSGLEYLDTQYFGPGTRLTVL.

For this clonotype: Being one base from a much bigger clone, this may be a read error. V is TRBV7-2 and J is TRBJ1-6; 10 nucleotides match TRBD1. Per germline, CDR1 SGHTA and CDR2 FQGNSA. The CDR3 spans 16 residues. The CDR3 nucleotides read TGTGCCAGCAGCTTACCGCCGACAGGGGGCGATTCACCCTTCCACTTT. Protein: CASSLPPTGGDSPFHF.

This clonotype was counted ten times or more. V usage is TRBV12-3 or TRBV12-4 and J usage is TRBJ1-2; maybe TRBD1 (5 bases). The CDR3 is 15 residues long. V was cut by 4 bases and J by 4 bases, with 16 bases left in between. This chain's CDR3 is CASSSWTQAPYGYTF. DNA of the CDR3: TGTGCCAGCAGTTCCTGGACACAAGCGCCCTATGGCTACACCTTC.

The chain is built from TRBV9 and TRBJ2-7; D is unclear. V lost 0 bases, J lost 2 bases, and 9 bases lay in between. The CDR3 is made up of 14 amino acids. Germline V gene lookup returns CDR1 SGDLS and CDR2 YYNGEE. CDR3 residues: CASSVGQITYEQYF. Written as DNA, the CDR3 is TGTGCCAGCAGCGTAGGCCAAATTACCTACGAGCAGTACTTC.

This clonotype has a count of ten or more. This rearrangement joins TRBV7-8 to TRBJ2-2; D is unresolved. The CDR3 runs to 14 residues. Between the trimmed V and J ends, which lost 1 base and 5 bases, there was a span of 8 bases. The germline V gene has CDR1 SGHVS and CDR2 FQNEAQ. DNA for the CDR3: TGTGCCAGCAGCTTAGTTTCATGGACCGGGGAGCTGTTTTTT. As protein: CASSLVSWTGELFF.